The next 19 T cell receptor beta chains were all read from a single sample in a study of T-cell memory formation after mild COVID-19 (dated by TCRdb to the early 2020s). The library was prepared using 5' RACE. This sample was sequenced with an Illumina NovaSeq 6000. TCRdb reprocessing: public reads trimmed at Q25 with fastp, clones called with MiXCR, in-frame beta chains kept. Records with the same CDR3 protein are collapsed into one entry carrying the most frequent genes and DNA. The sample data list about 280,000 distinct CDR3 sequences, and 8.2% of these were observed just once. The ten most abundant clones make up roughly 23% of the sample. Input material: PBMCs or a T cell subset sorted from them (not recorded which). These receptors were obtained from a man aged 18 to 29 who had mild COVID-19 (a few samples of this study predate the infection). The sample titles of this study are shuffled in the database, so cell type and time point are left out; the donor was told from shared clones.

This clonotype was found a few times. This sequence joins TRBV7-2 and TRBJ1-1; D gene ambiguous. Trimming took 1 base from V and 7 from J, leaving 10 bases between them. Germline V gene lookup returns CDR1 SGHTA and CDR2 FQGNSA. The CDR3 runs to 13 residues. The CDR3 spells CASSLVFEGEAFF. The DNA of the CDR3 is TGTGCCAGCAGCTTAGTTTTTGAGGGTGAAGCTTTCTTT. The entire variable domain, with the rest obtained from reference TRBV7-2 and TRBJ1-1, is as follows: GAGVSQSPSNKVTEKGKDVELRCDPISGHTALYWYRQSLGQGLEFLIYFQGNSAPDKSGLPSDRFSAERTGGSVSTLTIQRTQQEDSAVYLCASSLVFEGEAFFGQGTRLTVV.

V gene TRBV5-6 combines with J gene TRBJ2-7, with TRBD1 identical over 8 bases. The CDR3 extends over 14 amino acids. The germline V gene has CDR1 SGHDT and CDR2 YYEEEE. J lost 5 bases, V lost 5 bases, and 9 bases had no gene match. The CDR3 sequence is CASRRTGPRNEQYV. CDR3 nucleotides: TGTGCCAGCAGGCGGACAGGGCCTAGGAACGAGCAGTACGTC.

This clonotype was detected many times. The chain joins TRBV5-1 to TRBJ2-5, with TRBD2 matching 12 bases. Germline trimming cut 3 bases from V and 4 bases from J; bases unmatched to any gene: 10. The germline V gene encodes CDR1 SGHRS and CDR2 YFSETQ. CDR3 length: 17 amino acids. This CDR3 reads CASSSLLAGGSGETQYF. The CDR3 nucleotides read TGCGCCAGCAGCTCCTTACTAGCGGGGGGAAGCGGAGAGACCCAGTACTTC.

In this sample, this clonotype turned up a few times. The CDR3, as DNA: TGTGCCAGCAGCTTACAGGTCCCTAGCACAGATACGCAGTATTTT. Translating gives CASSLQVPSTDTQYF. The rearrangement joins TRBV7-2 to TRBJ2-3; no clear D. The germline CDR1 and CDR2 sequences are SGHTA and FQGNSA. The CDR3 consists of 15 residues. V lost 2 bases and J lost 0, with 9 bases in between. The entire variable domain, with the rest obtained from reference TRBV7-2 and TRBJ2-3, is as follows: GAGVSQSPSNKVTEKGKDVELRCDPISGHTALYWYRQSLGQGLEFLIYFQGNSAPDKSGLPSDRFSAERTGGSVSTLTIQRTQQEDSAVYLCASSLQVPSTDTQYFGPGTRLTVL.

The CDR3 nucleotides read TGTGCCAGCAGCAAACGACTGGGGACAGGGGGCCAGTACGAGCAGTACTTC. Translated, it gives CASSKRLGTGGQYEQYF. The chain combines TRBV7-9 with TRBJ2-7; TRBD1 aligns across 12 bases. The CDR3 has 17 residues. V shed 5 bases and J 4 bases; nucleotides not matched to a gene: 12. Germline values: CDR1 SEHNR, CDR2 FQNEAQ (reference sequence). Supplemented by reference TRBV7-9 and TRBJ2-7, the full variable domain reads DTGVSQNPRHKITKRGQNVTFRCDPISEHNRLYWYRQTLGQGPEFLTYFQNEAQLEKSRLLSDRFSAERPKGSFSTLEIQRTEQGDSAMYLCASSKRLGTGGQYEQYFGPGTRLTVT.

This clonotype has only a few counts. The CDR3 region has the DNA TGTGCCAGCAGCCAAGGGGCTCTGGGTCAGCCCCAGCATTTT. This translates into CASSQGALGQPQHF. The chain employs TRBV3-1 and TRBJ1-5; D remains unclear. Trimming stripped 1 base from V and 6 bases from J, with 10 bases between. This CDR3 is built from 14 residues. Germline V gene data show CDR1 as LGHDT and CDR2 as YNNKEL (reference sequence).

In its sample, this clonotype was seen many times. The rearrangement joins TRBV7-8 to TRBJ2-5, with 11 bases identical to TRBD2. V lost 2 bases and J lost 1; bases outside the gene matches: 3. CDR1 SGHVS and CDR2 FQNEAQ come from the germline V gene. The CDR3 runs 16 residues. CDR3 in DNA: TGTGCCAGCAGCTTACGGACTAGCGGGTCCCAAGAGACCCAGTACTTC. Protein sequence: CASSLRTSGSQETQYF.

A few counts support this clonotype. V and J are TRBV18 and TRBJ1-5; TRBD1 might be the D (5 bases). CDR3 size: 15 residues. V shed 2 bases and J shed 1 base, with 9 bases lying between them. Looked up from germline, CDR1 is KGHSH and CDR2 is LQKENI. The CDR3 bases are TGTGCCAGCTCACCAGCAACAGGAAGCAATCAGCCCCAGCATTTT. As protein: CASSPATGSNQPQHF.

In this sample, this clonotype turned up many times. The CDR3 DNA sequence: TGTGCCAGCAGCCAGACAGGGGACCAAGAGACCCAGTACTTC. It specifies CASSQTGDQETQYF. The chain couples TRBV12-3 or TRBV12-4 to TRBJ2-5; 8 bases line up with TRBD1. This CDR3 comprises 14 residues. V dropped 6 bases and J dropped 0; count of bases not matched to a gene: 3.

This clonotype was seen more than once but under ten times. The chain recombines TRBV2 with TRBJ2-4, with 7 bases identical to TRBD1. The CDR3 extends over 15 amino acids. J lost 3 bases, V lost 4 bases, and 6 bases had no gene match. Per the germline V gene, CDR1 is SNHLY and CDR2 is FYNNEI. The chain's CDR3 is CASSGGGSVKNIQYF. Here the CDR3 DNA reads TGTGCCAGCAGTGGAGGGGGCAGCGTCAAAAACATTCAGTACTTC.

This clonotype was counted many times. The rearrangement uses TRBV29-1 and TRBJ2-3; TRBD1 matches 8 bases. This CDR3 region has 12 residues. Germline lookup yields CDR1 SQVTM and CDR2 ANQGSEA. The V segment lost 5 bases and the J segment 13 bases; nucleotides outside the gene matches: 11. This CDR3 is CSVSPGGQVKYF. The CDR3 DNA reads as TGCAGCGTTAGTCCCGGGGGACAGGTGAAGTATTTT.

The rearrangement joins TRBV2 to TRBJ2-7, with D possibly being TRBD1 (6 bases). Germline CDR1 is SNHLY and CDR2 is FYNNEI. Trimming shortened V by 4 bases and J by 3 bases, and 10 bases separated the two germline ends. The CDR3 contains 13 residues. The CDR3 spells CASSGHRDYEQYV. The CDR3 bases are TGTGCCAGCAGTGGACACAGGGACTACGAGCAGTACGTC.

The J gene is TRBJ2-1, the V gene TRBV30, with D maybe TRBD2 (6 bases). CDR1 is GTSNPN, CDR2 SVGIG, per germline (reference sequence). This CDR3 is built from 14 residues. Deletions cut 0 bases from V and 9 bases from J, with 15 bases between. CDR3 residues: CAWSVPSVLREQFF. CDR3 in DNA: TGTGCCTGGAGTGTACCTAGCGTCCTACGTGAGCAGTTCTTC.

This clonotype has just a few counts. The V call is TRBV15, the J call TRBJ2-5; the D gene is possibly TRBD1 (5 bases). CDR3 length: 13 amino acids. From germline, CDR1 is LNHNV and CDR2 YYDKDF (reference sequence). V was trimmed by 1 base and J by 6 bases, leaving 9 bases between them. The DNA of the CDR3 is TGTGCCACCAGCAGAGGGGGCCCGAAGACCCAGTACTTC. It encodes CATSRGGPKTQYF.

V and J are TRBV7-9 and TRBJ1-2; 12 bases fit TRBD1. The CDR3 length is 15 residues. Looked up from germline, CDR1 is SEHNR and CDR2 is FQNEAQ (reference sequence). Germline trimming cut 4 bases from V and 12 bases from J; bases unmatched to any gene: 12. The CDR3 DNA is TGTGCCAGCAGCTCAGTTAATCCCGGGACAGGGGGCCACACCTTC. Protein product: CASSSVNPGTGGHTF.

The rearrangement links TRBV18 to TRBJ1-1; TRBD1 matches 7 bases. Per the germline V gene, CDR1 is KGHSH and CDR2 is LQKENI. V lost 2 bases to trimming and J lost 1 base; unmatched junction nucleotides: 13. The CDR3 extends over 18 amino acids. The CDR3 spells CASSPFERGRGQNTEAFF. DNA of the CDR3: TGTGCCAGCTCACCATTCGAGAGGGGGAGGGGGCAGAACACTGAAGCTTTCTTT. Drawing the rest from reference TRBV18 and TRBJ1-1, the complete variable domain is NAGVMQNPRHLVRRRGQEARLRCSPMKGHSHVYWYRQLPEEGLKFMVYLQKENIIDESGMPKERFSAEFPKEGPSILRIQQVVRGDSAAYFCASSPFERGRGQNTEAFFGQGTRLTVV.

This clonotype was found a few times. The rearrangement links TRBV4-3 to TRBJ2-2; D is perhaps TRBD2 (5 bases). Germline CDR1 reads LGHNA; CDR2 reads YSLEER. This CDR3 spans 18 amino acids. V lost 0 bases and J lost 2, with 16 bases in between. The CDR3 loop is CASSQETEGELNTGELFF. The DNA of the CDR3 is TGCGCCAGCAGCCAAGAAACAGAGGGCGAACTAAACACCGGGGAGCTGTTTTTT.

The chain employs TRBV5-4 and TRBJ1-1, with TRBD1 identical over 7 bases. The CDR3 is 15 amino acids. Germline V gene lookup returns CDR1 SGHNT and CDR2 YYREEE (reference sequence). With 3 bases clipped from V and 0 bases from J, the junction kept 5 bases outside the gene matches. This CDR3 reads CASSSRQGMNTEAFF. DNA for the CDR3: TGTGCCAGCAGCTCCCGACAGGGAATGAACACTGAAGCTTTCTTT. Using reference TRBV5-4 and TRBJ1-1 for the parts outside the CDR3, the full variable domain is ETGVTQSPTHLIKTRGQQVTLRCSSQSGHNTVSWYQQALGQGPQFIFQYYREEENGRGNFPPRFSGLQFPNYSSELNVNALELDDSALYLCASSSRQGMNTEAFFGQGTRLTVV.

This clonotype was counted ten times or more. CDR3 protein: CASSRPRGPNFF. DNA of the CDR3: TGTGCCAGCAGCCGCCCTCGGGGTCCTAACTTCTTC. The genes are TRBV7-2 and TRBJ2-1; D is perhaps TRBD2 (5 bases). This CDR3 spans 12 amino acids. Trimming shortened V by 5 bases and J by 16 bases, and 18 bases separated the two germline ends. The germline CDR1 and CDR2 sequences are SGHTA and FQGNSA. Full variable domain (remainder filled in from reference TRBV7-2 and TRBJ2-1): GAGVSQSPSNKVTEKGKDVELRCDPISGHTALYWYRQSLGQGLEFLIYFQGNSAPDKSGLPSDRFSAERTGGSVSTLTIQRTQQEDSAVYLCASSRPRGPNFFGPGTRLTVL.